This T cell receptor beta chain comes out of a study of CD8+ T cells in alopecia areata. The sequencing template was cDNA reverse transcribed from extracted RNA. Produced via immunoSEQ multiplex PCR; TCRdb's table is partial and in-frame only. The sample yields roughly 200,000 clones, 45% to 75% seen once. Specified treatment: oral pan-JAK inhibitor, 5-10 mg twice daily. This material consisted of CD4+ T cells sorted from blood, taken at week 4, from a patient treated with tofacitinib. The receptor was isolated from a human donor with alopecia areata.

The CDR3 DNA is TGTGCCAGCAGTGAAGCCGGGACAGGAGGCTACACCTTC. It specifies CASSEAGTGGYTF. The chain has TRBV2 and TRBJ1-2, with 8 bases identical to TRBD1. The CDR3 contains 13 residues. Germline V gives CDR1 SNHLY, CDR2 FYNNEI. V lost 0 bases and J lost 8; bases outside the gene matches: 2.